This T cell receptor beta chain was sequenced in a study of blood T cell repertoires in COVID-19 (dated by TCRdb to between 2020 and 2021). Concerning the study at large: The collaborator samples originated in the United States, Italy and Spain and spanned the acute and convalescent phases of COVID-19. Subjects who had been exposed to COVID-19, were actively infected with it, or had recovered from it provided the deeply sampled blood TCRbeta repertoires that made up the dataset. The samples were drawn from two sources: the first 160 participants of the ongoing ImmuneRACE study, and approximately 1,300 subjects contributed by 6 global collaborators. Sample metadata almost always included a de-identified subject ID, COVID-19 status, age in years and sex. Where available, HLA class I and class II types were taken from metadata supplied by the sample provider and were not determined by assay-based typing. The repertoires were released in a freely available public database intended as a resource for research on the immune response to SARS-CoV-2. The material from the prospective study consisted of cDNA or gDNA derived from T cells, B-cell-depleted T cells, or PBMCs.

Comment on this clone: Its antigen is not yet known. No qualities accompany the bases; no much larger clone lies one base away.

Each collaborating institution followed its own protocols to collect whole blood in K2EDTA tubes. For TCRbeta analysis, collaborators shipped samples as frozen whole blood, isolated PBMCs, or DNA extracted from either of those sample types. The immunoSEQ Assay, a bias-controlled multiplex PCR, was used to amplify TCRbeta CDR3 regions from genomic DNA. As for the original processing: The number of nucleated cells in each sample was estimated by amplification of reference gene primers within the assay. To quantify the absolute abundance of each unique TCRbeta CDR3 rearrangement, sequence reads were collapsed and filtered. For each sample, productive Simpson clonality was calculated by taking the square root of Simpson's diversity index across productive rearrangements. In its TCRdb copy, this immuneACCESS table keeps in-frame sequences only and misses some clones. Where compared with another copy, unresolved V genes explain less than half of these, and the others have no known cause. V, J and clone size are taken as reported in that table, and D and trimming were inferred from the DNA itself. This sample lists about 27,000 clones; approximately 80% were detected once. The biggest ten clones account for about 42% of the sample.

The paper as a whole reports these results and caveats: Clinical and demographic metadata were provided uncurated, with the amount varying by source and participant.

The germline ends are 9 bases apart after V is trimmed by 2 bases and J by 7 bases. CDR1 and CDR2 (MDHEN, SYDVKM) derive from the germline V gene. The CDR3, cysteine through phenylalanine, is 14 amino acids long. Only the CDR3 portion is preserved as DNA: 42 bases, with reading frame beginning at the first base. Sequences were obtained from peripheral blood. The TCR sequence derives from a woman older than 75 with acute or convalescent COVID-19. The chain links TRBV28 with TRBJ1-6; the D segment could be TRBD1, given 5 matching bases. The CDR3 region has the sequence CASSLGGGNSPLHF. The nucleotide sequence is given as TGTGCCAGCAGTTTAGGGGGGGGGAATTCACCCCTCCACTTT. The variable domain in full, with residues beyond the CDR3 obtained from the reference TRBV28 and TRBJ1-6 genes, is DVKVTQSSRYLVKRTGEKVFLECVQDMDHENMFWYRQDPGLGLRLIYFSYDVKMKEKGDIPEGYSVSREKKERFSLILESASTNQTSMYLCASSLGGGNSPLHFGNGTRLTVT.